Shown below are 20 T cell receptor beta chains from a single sample sequenced in a study of blood T cell repertoires in COVID-19. Sequencing was performed with immunoSEQ multiplex PCR; in TCRdb, only in-frame clones are kept and a portion is missing. The table has about 220,000 clones, 84% seen once; the top ten hold less than 7%. The sample consisted of PBMCs or T cells enriched from blood (not recorded which). The receptors stem from a woman between 35 and 50 years old who had recovered from COVID-19.

This clone was seen only once. The rearrangement links TRBV11-2 to TRBJ1-1; 8 bases agree with TRBD1. Trimming removed 5 bases from V and 5 bases from J; junction bases left unmatched: 10. Per germline, CDR1 SGHAT and CDR2 FQNNGV. The CDR3 loop spans 15 amino acids. The DNA for the CDR3 is TGTGCCAGCAGCGCAAACAGGGGGAGGGAAACTGAAGCTTTCTTT. Encoded protein: CASSANRGRETEAFF.

Written as DNA, the CDR3 is TGTGCCAGTAGTAAGTCTAGCGGGAGGGAAAACATTCAGTACTTC. The encoded protein is CASSKSSGRENIQYF. This chain connects TRBV19 to TRBJ2-4, with 12 nucleotides matching TRBD2. The junction had 3 bases not matched to a gene; V was cut back by 4 bases and J by 5 bases. From germline, CDR1 is LNHDA and CDR2 SQIVND (reference sequence). The CDR3 is 15 amino acids.

For the CDR3, the DNA is TGTGCCAGCAGGAGCGACGTAAGGTCCACTAATGAAAAACTGTTTTTT. Its protein is CASRSDVRSTNEKLFF. The chain combines TRBV2 with TRBJ1-4; D is undetermined. The CDR3 is 16 amino acids. V lost 6 bases and J 2 bases, leaving 16 bases between the germline ends. The V gene's germline CDR1 is SNHLY and CDR2 FYNNEI.

V gene TRBV6-1 combines with J gene TRBJ1-2; 11 bases are a match to TRBD1. Looked up from germline, CDR1 is MNHNS and CDR2 is SASEGT. This CDR3 is 17 amino acids long. J gave up 0 bases and V 2 bases, and 5 bases lay outside the gene matches. The CDR3 coding sequence is TGTGCCAGCAGTGAAAGTAGGACAGGGGGCGCTAACTATGGCTACACCTTC. It yields the protein CASSESRTGGANYGYTF.

The genes are TRBV7-9 and TRBJ2-6; no clear D. CDR3 length: 17 amino acids. Germline V gene data show CDR1 as SEHNR and CDR2 as FQNEAQ (reference sequence). V was cut by 5 bases and J by 0 bases, with 14 bases left in between. Written as DNA, the CDR3 is TGTGCCAGCAGCCCGACGAGGTTAACCTCTGGGGCCAACGTCCTGACTTTC. It translates to CASSPTRLTSGANVLTF.

The chain uses TRBV19 and TRBJ1-2; unclear D gene. The CDR3 has 14 amino acids. CDR1 and CDR2 (germline): LNHDA, SQIVND (reference sequence). V was pared by 5 bases and J by 8 bases, with 18 bases between. CDR3 sequence: CASSPRGDFVGYTF. CDR3 sequence (DNA): TGTGCCAGTAGTCCTCGGGGTGATTTCGTGGGCTACACCTTC.

As for this clone: The sample holds other DNA sequences that translate to the same CDR3. The chain recombines TRBV30 with TRBJ1-1, with D tentatively TRBD1 (5 bases). CDR1 GTSNPN and CDR2 SVGIG come from the germline V gene (reference sequence). The CDR3 is 14 amino acids. V was clipped by 0 bases and J by 3 bases, with 11 bases between them. CDR3 loop: CAWSVWGRDTEAFF. The CDR3 region has the DNA TGTGCCTGGAGTGTATGGGGCAGGGACACTGAAGCTTTCTTT.

The chain employs TRBV11-2 and TRBJ2-1; TRBD2 matches at 9 bases. The V gene end was trimmed by 8 bases and the J gene end by 9 bases; junction bases not matched to a gene: 5. The CDR3 sequence is 12 residues long. Looked up from germline, CDR1 is SGHAT and CDR2 is FQNNGV. The DNA for the CDR3 is TGTGCCAGCTCGACTAGCGGAGCTGAGCAGTTCTTC. This codes for CASSTSGAEQFF. The full variable domain, its missing parts supplied by reference TRBV11-2 and TRBJ2-1, is EAGVAQSPRYKIIEKRQSVAFWCNPISGHATLYWYQQILGQGPKLLIQFQNNGVVDDSQLPKDRFSAERLKGVDSTLKIQPAKLEDSAVYLCASSTSGAEQFFGPGTRLTVL.

The rearrangement links TRBV29-1 to TRBJ2-2; 8 bases map to TRBD2. This CDR3 comprises 14 residues. J lost 5 bases, V lost 7 bases, and 9 bases had no gene match. Germline CDR1 reads SQVTM; CDR2 reads ANQGSEA. The CDR3 sequence is CSARPSGLTGELFF. The CDR3, as DNA: TGCAGCGCGCGCCCTAGCGGGCTGACCGGGGAGCTGTTTTTT.

The rearrangement uses TRBV19 and TRBJ1-1, with D unclear. Between the trimmed V and J ends, which lost 9 bases and 0 bases, there was a span of 11 bases. Germline V CDR1 and CDR2: LNHDA, SQIVND (reference sequence). This CDR3 comprises 13 residues. CDR3 in DNA: TGTGCCAGCAAACCCAGTCTGAACACTGAAGCTTTCTTT. It specifies CASKPSLNTEAFF. The full variable domain, rest sourced from reference TRBV19 and TRBJ1-1, is DGGITQSPKYLFRKEGQNVTLSCEQNLNHDAMYWYRQDPGQGLRLIYYSQIVNDFQKGDIAEGYSVSREKKESFPLTVTSAQKNPTAFYLCASKPSLNTEAFFGQGTRLTVV.

This clone came up a few times. The chain combines TRBV5-1 with TRBJ2-4; tentative D call: TRBD2 (6 bases). Trimming stripped 2 bases from V and 8 bases from J, with 14 bases between. Germline V CDR1 and CDR2: SGHRS, YFSETQ. The CDR3 is 14 amino acids. Written as DNA, the CDR3 is TGCGCCAGCAGCTTAGACAAATGGAGGGACATTCAGTACTTC. Translation: CASSLDKWRDIQYF.

This clone was counted between two and nine times. Other DNA sequences of this sample code for an identical CDR3. The V gene is TRBV6-5, the J gene TRBJ1-1, with 9 bases matching TRBD1. CDR3 length: 15 amino acids. Germline V lookup: CDR1 MNHEY, CDR2 SVGAGI. J was trimmed by 1 base and V by 6 bases; bases with no gene match: 6. CDR3: CASSQQGAGNTEAFF. CDR3 nucleotide sequence: TGTGCCAGCAGCCAACAGGGGGCCGGGAACACTGAAGCTTTCTTT.

The chain carries TRBV10-3 and TRBJ2-5, with 7 positions matching TRBD2. The V gene's germline CDR1 is ENHRY and CDR2 SYGVKD. V trimming: 11 bases; J trimming: 1 base; junction bases outside the gene matches: 7. The CDR3 is 13 residues long. The CDR3 here is CASRGSLQETQYF. DNA for the CDR3: TGTGCCTCCCGCGGGAGCCTCCAAGAGACCCAGTACTTC.

There are a few counts of this clone. The chain recombines TRBV6-5 with TRBJ2-3; D remains ambiguous. V gave up 5 bases and J gave up 1 base, with 10 bases separating them. The germline CDR1 and CDR2 sequences are MNHEY and SVGAGI. There are 14 residues in the CDR3. CDR3 in amino acids: CASSPPPGTDTQYF. DNA for the CDR3: TGTGCCAGCAGTCCCCCCCCAGGCACAGATACGCAGTATTTT.

The J gene is TRBJ1-2, the V gene TRBV6-6; 7 bases are shared with TRBD1. J gave up 0 bases and V 5 bases, and 6 bases lay outside the gene matches. Germline CDR1 and CDR2: MNHNY and SVGAGI (reference sequence). The CDR3 sequence is 15 residues long. The CDR3 nucleotides are TGTGCCAGCAGTCGGGACAGTCCTTCTAACTATGGCTACACCTTC. Its translation: CASSRDSPSNYGYTF.

This clone was picked up a small number of times. This sequence joins TRBV7-3 and TRBJ2-1, with 12 bases matching TRBD2. The V segment lost 0 bases and the J segment 2 bases; nucleotides outside the gene matches: 14. Germline CDR1 reads SGHTA; CDR2 reads FQGTGA. The CDR3 is 21 amino acids. The CDR3 region is CASSLTAPGSASGRAYNEQFF. CDR3 DNA sequence: TGTGCCAGCAGCTTAACAGCCCCAGGGTCTGCTAGCGGGAGGGCCTACAATGAGCAGTTCTTC.

The gene calls are TRBV2 and TRBJ2-1; 11 positions agree with TRBD2. Trimming at V came to 6 bases and at J to 4 bases, leaving 8 bases not matched to a gene. This CDR3 spans 16 amino acids. Germline-derived CDR1 and CDR2 are SNHLY and FYNNEI. The CDR3 nucleotides are TGTGCCAGCAGGACGCCCAGACTAGCGGGATACAATGAGCAGTTCTTC. Translation: CASRTPRLAGYNEQFF. Full variable domain (rest looked up from reference TRBV2 and TRBJ2-1): EPEVTQTPSHQVTQMGQEVILRCVPISNHLYFYWYRQILGQKVEFLVSFYNNEISEKSEIFDDQFSVERPDGSNFTLKIRSTKLEDSAMYFCASRTPRLAGYNEQFFGPGTRLTVL.

The chain uses TRBV19 and TRBJ1-2, with 8 bases lining up with TRBD1. The CDR3 consists of 16 residues. Unmatched junction bases numbered 12, after V lost 4 bases and J lost 5 bases. Per germline, CDR1 LNHDA and CDR2 SQIVND (reference sequence). The CDR3 is CASSSRTGKIFYGYTF. In DNA, the CDR3 is TGTGCCAGTAGTAGTAGGACAGGGAAAATATTTTATGGCTACACCTTC.

The chain uses TRBV9 and TRBJ2-1, with D perhaps TRBD2 (5 bases). V was clipped by 3 bases and J by 5 bases, with 12 bases between them. The CDR3 is 14 residues long. The germline V gene encodes CDR1 SGDLS and CDR2 YYNGEE. Here the CDR3 reads CASSGKGRDNEQFF. As DNA, the CDR3 is TGTGCCAGCAGCGGTAAAGGGCGGGACAATGAGCAGTTCTTC.

The CDR3 DNA sequence: TGTGCCAGCGAGTCAATCCGACAGGGGCATGAGCAGTTCTTC. It translates to CASESIRQGHEQFF. The chain links TRBV2 to TRBJ2-1; 8 bases line up with TRBD1. The V and J ends lost 8 bases and 8 bases, in that order; junction bases with no gene match: 11. Germline V gene data show CDR1 as SNHLY and CDR2 as FYNNEI. This CDR3 region has 14 residues.